These 15 T cell receptor beta chains were all obtained from the same sample, sequenced in a study of blood T cells in healthy people across ages (dated by TCRdb to between 2015 and 2016). Library construction relied on 5' RACE. TCRdb lists the instrument as Illumina HiSeq 2500. A second PCR of about 6 to 12 cycles was run with a J-beta primer mix and a sample-barcoded 5' primer. The public reads were reprocessed in TCRdb via fastp at Q25 and MiXCR, keeping in-frame beta chains. Here each entry gathers all rows of one CDR3 protein and keeps the most common genes and DNA. Here the sample has 750,000 to 950,000 distinct CDR3 sequences; 25% to 35% occur a single time. About 10% of the sample comes from the top ten. These data are also associated with another study on T cells of mothers and their children.

Sequencing used blood. These receptors came from a woman aged 40 to 50 in good health.

There are a few counts of this clonotype. V usage is TRBV15 and J usage is TRBJ1-6; the D gene is possibly TRBD1 (6 bases). V dropped 3 bases and J dropped 10 bases, with 19 bases sitting between them. Germline loops: CDR1 LNHNV, CDR2 YYDKDF (reference sequence). The CDR3 loop spans 16 amino acids. In DNA form, the CDR3 reads TGTGCCACCAGCAGCTTAGCTGGAGGGGGATACTCACCCCTCCACTTT. This sequence encodes CATSSLAGGGYSPLHF.

Only a few counts were recorded for this clonotype. The V and J genes are TRBV20-1 and TRBJ2-2; D not resolved. V was shortened by 6 bases and J by 1 base, with 12 bases between the two germline ends. Per germline, CDR1 DFQATT and CDR2 SNEGSKA (reference sequence). The CDR3 sequence is 14 residues long. CDR3 coding DNA: TGCAGTGCCCCCCGGACGGTGAACACCGGGGAGCTGTTTTTT. Translated, it gives CSAPRTVNTGELFF.

In its sample, this clonotype was seen once. The chain has TRBV2 and TRBJ1-6; the D is unclear. V shed 6 bases and J shed 5 bases, with 11 bases lying between them. The germline V gene encodes CDR1 SNHLY and CDR2 FYNNEI. The length of the CDR3 is 14 residues. DNA for the CDR3: TGTGCCAGCAGAACGGACGGAGATAATTCACCCCTCCACTTT. Translated, it gives CASRTDGDNSPLHF.

This clonotype was detected many times. The rearrangement joins TRBV7-9 to TRBJ1-4, with 8 bases that match TRBD1. Unmatched junction bases numbered 6, after V lost 6 bases and J lost 3 bases. The CDR3 has 15 amino acids. Germline CDR1 is SEHNR and CDR2 is FQNEAQ (reference sequence). DNA for the CDR3: TGTGCCAGCAGTTGGACAGGGTCGGCTAATGAAAAACTGTTTTTT. This sequence encodes CASSWTGSANEKLFF.

The J gene is TRBJ2-5, the V gene TRBV12-5, with D uncertain. TRBJ2-7 explains the end of the DNA better; the J call may be wrong. CDR1 LGHNT and CDR2 FRNRAP come from the germline V gene. CDR3 length equals 13 residues. CDR3 sequence reads: CASAFCQNGEQYF. The CDR3 DNA sequence: TGTGCTAGTGCTTTCTGTCAGAACGGCGAGCAGTACTTC.

This clonotype has more than one count but fewer than ten. This sequence joins TRBV6-6 and TRBJ1-1; D ambiguous. The CDR3 length is 14 residues. Germline values: CDR1 MNHNY, CDR2 SVGAGI (reference sequence). Trimming removed 6 bases at V and 5 bases at J, with 16 bases between. The CDR3 region is CASRASGERTEAFF. Written as DNA, the CDR3 is TGTGCCAGCAGGGCTTCCGGGGAAAGGACTGAAGCTTTCTTT.

The CDR3 reads CASSPPRGQGENNEQFF. CDR3 DNA: TGTGCCAGCTCACCACCGAGGGGCCAGGGTGAGAACAATGAGCAGTTCTTC. This chain uses TRBV18 with TRBJ2-1; D might be TRBD1 or TRBD2, each matching 5 bases. V lost 0 bases to trimming and J lost 5 bases, with 17 bases between them. The CDR3 loop spans 17 amino acids. CDR1 is KGHSH and CDR2 is LQKENI in the germline V gene.

This chain joins TRBV12-3 or TRBV12-4 and TRBJ1-2, with 7 bases that match TRBD1. The CDR3 runs to 13 residues. Germline trimming cut 5 bases from V and 12 bases from J; bases unmatched to any gene: 12. Here the CDR3 reads CASSVPGEGGHTF. In DNA, the CDR3 is TGTGCCAGCAGTGTCCCAGGGGAAGGGGGCCACACCTTC.

This rearrangement joins TRBV3-1 to TRBJ1-1; no clear D gene. Trimming shortened V by 5 bases and J by 0 bases, and 10 bases separated the two germline ends. The CDR3 length is 14 residues. CDR1 LGHDT and CDR2 YNNKEL come from the germline V gene (reference sequence). The CDR3 nucleotides read TGTGCCAGCAGCTGGAGCCTTTTGAACACTGAAGCTTTCTTT. Amino acid sequence: CASSWSLLNTEAFF.

The chain joins TRBV5-1 to TRBJ2-1; 9 nucleotides match TRBD2. The CDR3 spans 16 residues. The junction had 8 bases not matched to a gene; V was cut back by 4 bases and J by 3 bases. The germline gives CDR1 SGHRS, CDR2 YFSETQ. CDR3 region: CASSPTSGPLYNEQFF. In DNA, the CDR3 is TGCGCCAGCAGCCCAACTAGCGGGCCTCTCTACAATGAGCAGTTCTTC.

This clonotype was seen more than once but under ten times. DNA for the CDR3: TGTGCCAGCAGCCCGACTGGCGGGGGGGCGATTGAGCAGTTCTTC. This gives the protein CASSPTGGGAIEQFF. The chain carries TRBV3-1 and TRBJ2-1; 9 nucleotides match TRBD2. Trimming removed 4 bases from V and 9 bases from J; junction bases left unmatched: 10. Germline CDR1 is LGHDT and CDR2 is YNNKEL (reference sequence). The length of the CDR3 is 15 residues.

The rearrangement links TRBV7-9 to TRBJ2-5, with D tentatively TRBD1 (5 bases). Germline V gene lookup returns CDR1 SEHNR and CDR2 FQNEAQ (reference sequence). The CDR3 contains 15 residues. V dropped 4 bases and J dropped 2 bases, with 14 bases sitting between them. The CDR3 loop reads CASSSRQGLQETQYF. The CDR3 DNA is TGTGCCAGCAGCTCCCGGCAGGGCCTACAAGAGACCCAGTACTTC.

Notes on this clonotype: One end of the junction fails to match germline, which may point to a read error. The chain employs TRBV12-3 or TRBV12-4 and TRBJ2-7; no firm D call. This CDR3 is 14 amino acids long. Here the CDR3 DNA reads TGTGCCAGCCGGTCCTCGTCAGTTCTCTACGAGCAGGACTTC. This translates into CASRSSSVLYEQDF.

This clonotype has ten or more counts. The chain employs TRBV5-1 and TRBJ1-2; 9 bases line up with TRBD1. Germline V gene sequence: CDR1 SGHRS, CDR2 YFSETQ. The CDR3 is 13 amino acids. After removal of 3 bases from V and 7 bases from J, the junction contained 4 bases not matched to a gene. CDR3: CASSWGQGSGYTF. CDR3 DNA sequence: TGCGCCAGCAGCTGGGGACAGGGCTCTGGCTACACCTTC.

The CDR3 nucleotides are TGTGCCAGCAGGCCCTCAATAAGGGGTAGCAATCAGCCCCAGCATTTT. Amino acid sequence: CASRPSIRGSNQPQHF. The chain combines TRBV28 with TRBJ1-5; D might be TRBD1 (5 bases). The CDR3 is 16 residues long. Trimming removed 6 bases from V and 0 bases from J, with 15 bases in between. Germline V gene sequence: CDR1 MDHEN, CDR2 SYDVKM.